This T cell receptor beta chain was captured by sequencing in a study of blood T cells in healthy people across ages. Points on this clonotype: The junction departs from germline at one end; a sequencing error may be responsible.

The use of a sample-barcoded 5' primer and a J-beta primer mix characterized a second PCR of roughly 6 to 11 cycles. TCRdb processed the 5' RACE reads anew with MiXCR; each CDR3 protein has one entry. Altogether 1,300,000 or so distinct CDR3 sequences are present, 59% being singletons, with the ten largest covering under 8.5%. This CDR3 comprises 13 residues. Per the germline V gene, CDR1 is SQVTM and CDR2 is ANQGSEA. The receptor was isolated from a man between 18 and 35 years old in good health. The source material was blood. The chain has TRBV29-1 and TRBJ2-7, with D tentatively TRBD2 (7 bases). The chain's CDR3 is CSVGGRNSDEQYF. In DNA form, the CDR3 reads TGCAGCGTCGGGGGGCGGAACTCCGACGAGCAGTACTTC.